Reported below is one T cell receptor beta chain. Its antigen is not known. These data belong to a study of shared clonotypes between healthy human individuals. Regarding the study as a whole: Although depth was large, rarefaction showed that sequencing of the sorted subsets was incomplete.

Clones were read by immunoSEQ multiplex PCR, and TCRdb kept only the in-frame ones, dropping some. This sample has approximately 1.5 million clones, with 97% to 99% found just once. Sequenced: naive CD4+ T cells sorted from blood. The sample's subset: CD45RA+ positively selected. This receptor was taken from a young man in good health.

The CDR3 spells CASKPPGGPADTQYF. CDR3 coding DNA: TGCGCCAGTAAGCCACCGGGAGGGCCCGCAGATACGCAGTATTTT. This sequence joins TRBV5-1 and TRBJ2-3; 8 bases fit TRBD2. This CDR3 has 15 amino acids. The trim removed 8 bases at V and 4 bases at J, leaving 12 bases unmatched. CDR1 is SGHRS, CDR2 YFSETQ, per germline.